The 9 T cell receptor beta chains reported below all come from one sample, sequenced in a study of blood T cell repertoires in COVID-19. This table comes from immunoSEQ multiplex PCR, and its TCRdb copy is limited to in-frame clones, with some not included. The table lists approximately 290,000 clones, 70% to 90% of them singletons, with roughly 4.3% in the top ten. The sample was PBMCs or T cells enriched from blood (not recorded which). The source of these receptors is a woman aged 25 to 39 who had recovered from COVID-19.

The chain has TRBV27 and TRBJ1-1, with 9 bases identical to TRBD1. V lost 3 bases to trimming and J lost 1 base; unmatched junction nucleotides: 12. The CDR3 extends over 18 amino acids. Germline V gene sequence: CDR1 MNHEY, CDR2 SMNVEV (reference sequence). CDR3 protein: CASSFAYPGQGRNTEAFF. DNA of the CDR3: TGTGCCAGCAGTTTCGCTTATCCGGGACAGGGCCGGAACACTGAAGCTTTCTTT.

The CDR3 sequence is CASSLMGPDTQYF. The CDR3 region has the DNA TGTGCCAGCAGTTTAATGGGGCCAGATACGCAGTATTTT. The V and J genes are TRBV27 and TRBJ2-3, with a weak D call TRBD1 (5 bases). The CDR3 runs to 13 residues. V lost 2 bases and J 4 bases, leaving 7 bases between the germline ends. The germline gives CDR1 MNHEY, CDR2 SMNVEV (reference sequence).

The chain employs TRBV27 and TRBJ2-1; D not certain. Germline V lookup: CDR1 MNHEY, CDR2 SMNVEV (reference sequence). Trimming cost V 7 bases and J 1 base, with 17 bases left between them. The CDR3 runs to 16 residues. As DNA, the CDR3 is TGTGCCAGCACAACCCCCCGGTCCGGGTCCTACAATGAGCAGTTCTTC. The encoded protein is CASTTPRSGSYNEQFF.

This clone showed up just once. The chain carries TRBV5-6 and TRBJ2-3; maybe TRBD1 (5 bases). The germline gives CDR1 SGHDT, CDR2 YYEEEE. Trimming shortened V by 0 bases and J by 7 bases, and 6 bases separated the two germline ends. The CDR3 totals 12 residues. CDR3 bases: TGTGCCAGCAGCTTGGGACAGTATACGCAGTATTTT. Its translation: CASSLGQYTQYF.

This sequence joins TRBV6-6 and TRBJ1-2; possible D gene TRBD1, 6 bases. Germline CDR1 is MNHNY and CDR2 is SVGAGI (reference sequence). With 2 bases removed from V and 7 bases from J, the gap between germline ends came to 14 bases. This CDR3 region has 14 residues. DNA for the CDR3: TGTGCCAGCAGTTACGCAGGGGTAGTTGGTGGCTACACCTTC. Protein sequence: CASSYAGVVGGYTF.

CDR3 loop: CASSPHRDEAFF. CDR3 nucleotides: TGTGCCAGTAGTCCGCACCGGGATGAAGCTTTCTTT. The J gene is TRBJ1-1, the V gene TRBV19; D not resolved. Germline lookup yields CDR1 LNHDA and CDR2 SQIVND (reference sequence). This CDR3 has 12 residues. The V and J ends lost 5 bases and 7 bases respectively, with 11 bases between them.

The chain uses TRBV7-9 and TRBJ2-5; D is perhaps TRBD1 (5 bases). Trimming left V 0 bases short and J 2 bases short, with 10 bases between. CDR1 and CDR2 from the germline V gene are SEHNR and FQNEAQ (reference sequence). The CDR3 spans 15 residues. The CDR3: CASSLAGPRQETQYF. CDR3 DNA sequence: TGTGCCAGCAGCTTAGCGGGGCCCAGACAAGAGACCCAGTACTTC.

This clone was seen once. This rearrangement joins TRBV12-5 to TRBJ1-1, with 9 nucleotides matching TRBD1. The CDR3 has 16 amino acids. The germline gives CDR1 LGHNT, CDR2 FRNRAP. The J segment lost 5 bases and the V segment lost 0 bases, leaving 7 bases of the junction unmatched. For the CDR3, the DNA is TGTGCTAGTGGTTTGGTACTAACAGGGGGCCTAACTGAAGCTTTCTTT. It specifies CASGLVLTGGLTEAFF.

The DNA for the CDR3 is TGTGCCACCGCCGTAGCGGGGGGGCTCTACAATGAGCAGTTCTTC. Protein sequence: CATAVAGGLYNEQFF. The chain couples TRBV19 to TRBJ2-1; 11 nucleotides align to TRBD2. After removal of 10 bases from V and 3 bases from J, the junction contained 8 bases not matched to a gene. The CDR3 extends over 15 amino acids. From germline, CDR1 is LNHDA and CDR2 SQIVND (reference sequence).